Detailed here is one T cell receptor beta chain. No antigen is known for it. Clones were read by immunoSEQ multiplex PCR, and TCRdb kept only the in-frame ones, dropping some. This table has 150,000 or so clones, 75% to 95% appearing once. This record comes from a study of T cell responses to AZD1222 COVID-19 vaccine. Points from the study as a whole: Spike-specific TCR breadth and depth grew following two AZD1222 doses.

The CDR3 runs to 16 residues. V shed 11 bases and J shed 0 bases, with 20 bases lying between them. Germline V gene sequence: CDR1 LNHDA, CDR2 SQIVND (reference sequence). The gene calls are TRBV19 and TRBJ1-3; D is perhaps TRBD1 (5 bases). This sequence was found in an adult in good health. The specimen was peripheral blood, collected on day 0 of AZD1222 vaccination. In DNA form, the CDR3 reads TGTGCCTCAGGGCGGCTCACCGCGTCCTCTGGAAACACCATATATTTT. Translated, it gives CASGRLTASSGNTIYF.